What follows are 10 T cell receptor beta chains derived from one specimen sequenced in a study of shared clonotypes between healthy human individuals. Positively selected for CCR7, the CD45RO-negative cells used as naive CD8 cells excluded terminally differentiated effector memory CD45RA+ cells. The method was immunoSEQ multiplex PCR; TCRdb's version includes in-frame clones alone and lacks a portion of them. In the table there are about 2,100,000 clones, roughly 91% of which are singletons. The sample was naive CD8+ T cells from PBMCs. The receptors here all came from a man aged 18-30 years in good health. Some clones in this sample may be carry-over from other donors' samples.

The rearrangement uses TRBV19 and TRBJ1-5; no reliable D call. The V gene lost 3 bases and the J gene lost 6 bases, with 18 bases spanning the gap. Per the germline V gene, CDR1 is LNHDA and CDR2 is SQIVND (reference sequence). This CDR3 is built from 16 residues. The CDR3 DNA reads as TGTGCCAGTAGTATGGGGATGTGGGAATCGACTCAGCCCCAGCATTTT. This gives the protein CASSMGMWESTQPQHF.

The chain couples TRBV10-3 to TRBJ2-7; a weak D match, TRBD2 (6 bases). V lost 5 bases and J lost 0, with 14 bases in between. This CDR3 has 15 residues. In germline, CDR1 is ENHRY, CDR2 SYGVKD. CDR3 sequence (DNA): TGTGCCATCAGTTCATTAGCGGTTAGCTCCTACGAGCAGTACTTC. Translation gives CAISSLAVSSYEQYF.

CDR3 bases: TGTGCCAGCAGTTTTTCCAAGAGACAGGGGATGAAGGAAAAACTGTTTTTT. Encoded protein: CASSFSKRQGMKEKLFF. This sequence joins TRBV27 and TRBJ1-4; TRBD1 matches 8 bases. V gave up 3 bases and J gave up 8 bases; unmatched junction bases: 14. Germline V gene sequence: CDR1 MNHEY, CDR2 SMNVEV (reference sequence). This CDR3 region has 17 residues.

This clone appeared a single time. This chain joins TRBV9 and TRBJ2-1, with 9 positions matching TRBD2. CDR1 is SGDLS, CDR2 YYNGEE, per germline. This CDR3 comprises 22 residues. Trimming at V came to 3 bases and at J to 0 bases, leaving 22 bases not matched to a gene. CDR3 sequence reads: CASSELPRLGGRVASSYNEQFF. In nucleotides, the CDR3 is TGTGCCAGCAGCGAGCTGCCAAGGCTCGGCGGGAGGGTTGCTAGCTCCTACAATGAGCAGTTCTTC. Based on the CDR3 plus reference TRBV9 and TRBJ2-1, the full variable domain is DSGVTQTPKHLITATGQRVTLRCSPRSGDLSVYWYQQSLDQGLQFLIQYYNGEERAKGNILERFSAQQFPDLHSELNLSSLELGDSALYFCASSELPRLGGRVASSYNEQFFGPGTRLTVL.

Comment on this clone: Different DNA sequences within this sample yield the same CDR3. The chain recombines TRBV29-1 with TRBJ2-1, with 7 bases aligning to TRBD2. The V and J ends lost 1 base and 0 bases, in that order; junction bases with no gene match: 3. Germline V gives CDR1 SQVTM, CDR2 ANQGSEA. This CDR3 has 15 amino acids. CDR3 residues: CSVEGGRSSYNEQFF. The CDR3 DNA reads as TGCAGCGTTGAAGGCGGGAGAAGCTCCTACAATGAGCAGTTCTTC.

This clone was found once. The CDR3 nucleotides read TGCAGCGTGCTTTCGGGGAATGGCTACACCTTC. Translation: CSVLSGNGYTF. V is TRBV29-1 and J is TRBJ1-2; D is unclear. V lost 6 bases to trimming and J lost 6 bases, with 11 bases between them. The V gene's germline CDR1 is SQVTM and CDR2 ANQGSEA. The CDR3 is 11 residues long.

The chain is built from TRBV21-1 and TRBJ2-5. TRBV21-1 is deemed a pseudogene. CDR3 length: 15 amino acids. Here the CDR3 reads CASSKGSTVQETQYF. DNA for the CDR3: TGTGCCAGCAGCAAAGGTAGCACAGTCCAAGAGACCCAGTACTTC.

CDR3 residues: CASSPTGPPQYF. The CDR3 DNA reads TGTGCCAGCAGCCCGACAGGGCCGCCTCAGTATTTT. The chain carries TRBV7-3 and TRBJ2-3; 7 nucleotides agree with TRBD1. The CDR3 spans 12 residues. Germline-derived CDR1 and CDR2 are SGHTA and FQGTGA. J gave up 12 bases and V 5 bases, and 8 bases lay outside the gene matches.

CDR3 nucleotide sequence: TGCGCCAGCAGCTTGCCCCCCTACGAGCAGTACTTC. This codes for CASSLPPYEQYF. The chain uses TRBV5-1 and TRBJ2-7, with D unresolved. This CDR3 is 12 amino acids long. The V and J ends lost 1 base and 2 bases respectively, with 4 bases between them. Germline CDR1 SGHRS, CDR2 YFSETQ.

CDR3 nucleotides: TGCAGCGTCCTAGGGGGAACCTATGGCTACACCTTC. Its translation is CSVLGGTYGYTF. The chain has TRBV29-1 and TRBJ1-2, with D possibly matching TRBD1 (6 bases). The CDR3 covers 12 residues. Germline V gene data show CDR1 as SQVTM and CDR2 as ANQGSEA. Trimming left V 6 bases short and J 4 bases short, with 12 bases between.